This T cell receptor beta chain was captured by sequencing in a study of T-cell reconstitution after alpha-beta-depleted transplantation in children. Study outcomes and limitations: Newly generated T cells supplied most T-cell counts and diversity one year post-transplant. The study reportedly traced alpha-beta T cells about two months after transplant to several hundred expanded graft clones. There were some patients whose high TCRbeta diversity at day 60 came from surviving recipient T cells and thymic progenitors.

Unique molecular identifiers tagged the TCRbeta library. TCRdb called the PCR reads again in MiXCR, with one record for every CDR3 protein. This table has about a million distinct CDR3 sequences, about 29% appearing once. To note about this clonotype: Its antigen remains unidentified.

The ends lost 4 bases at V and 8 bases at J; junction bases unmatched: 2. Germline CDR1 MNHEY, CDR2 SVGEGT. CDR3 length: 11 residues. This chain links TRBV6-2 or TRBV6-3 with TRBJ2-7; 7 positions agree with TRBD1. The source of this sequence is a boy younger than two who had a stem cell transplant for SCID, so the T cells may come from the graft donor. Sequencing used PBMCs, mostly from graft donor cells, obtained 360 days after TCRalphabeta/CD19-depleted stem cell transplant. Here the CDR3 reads CASSSGQKQYF. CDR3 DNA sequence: TGTGCCAGCAGTTCGGGACAGAAGCAGTACTTC.